The 12 T cell receptor beta chains below were found in one sample sequenced in a study of cytomegalovirus exposure and HLA in healthy donors. A multiplex PCR was run with 60 Vbeta primers and 13 Jbeta primers. Profiling relied on immunoSEQ multiplex PCR, and the TCRdb table lists in-frame clones only, not all of them. Counted here are about 120,000 clones, around 86% occurring once; the ten biggest clones make up 2% to 2.5%. Sequenced sample: PBMCs. The receptor set was obtained from a young man in good health and CMV-seronegative.

The V gene is TRBV28, the J gene TRBJ2-5, with D perhaps TRBD1 (6 bases). Near its end, the DNA agrees better with TRBJ2-7, so the J call may be wrong. This CDR3 is 12 amino acids long. Germline-derived CDR1 and CDR2 are MDHEN and SYDVKM. CDR3 amino acids: CASMGAPYEQYF. The CDR3 bases are TGTGCCAGCATGGGGGCCCCCTACGAGCAGTACTTC.

J is TRBJ2-5 and V is TRBV5-1, with D possibly matching TRBD1 (6 bases). The closer fit of TRBJ2-7 to the DNA end suggests the J call may be wrong. This CDR3 contains 14 residues. Germline V lookup: CDR1 SGHRS, CDR2 YFSETQ. CDR3 nucleotides: TGCGCCAGCAGCCTGGGGGCTACGAGCTACGAGCAGTACTTC. The encoded protein is CASSLGATSYEQYF.

This chain links TRBV6-4 with TRBJ1-2; D is possibly TRBD1 (5 bases). The germline V and J ends were trimmed by 5 bases and 0 bases, with 13 bases remaining between them. Germline CDR1 is MRHNA and CDR2 is SNTAGT. CDR3 length: 15 residues. The CDR3 spells CASSPSTTANYGYTF. CDR3 sequence (DNA): TGTGCCAGCAGTCCCAGTACGACAGCTAACTATGGCTACACCTTC.

V and J are TRBV5-8 and TRBJ1-5; D gene uncertain. Germline-derived CDR1 and CDR2 are SGHTS and YDEGEE. Trimming cost V 3 bases and J 1 base, with 14 bases left between them. The CDR3 covers 16 residues. As DNA, the CDR3 is TGTGCCAGCAGCTATGGCGGGCGTTGGAGCAATCAGCCCCAGCATTTT. Amino acids: CASSYGGRWSNQPQHF. Complete variable domain (other parts from reference TRBV5-8 and TRBJ1-5): EAGVTQSPTHLIKTRGQQATLRCSPISGHTSVYWYQQALGLGLQFLLWYDEGEERNRGNFPPRFSGRQFPNYSSELNVNALELEDSALYLCASSYGGRWSNQPQHFGDGTRLSIL.

This clone was observed a handful of times. The chain joins TRBV7-9 to TRBJ2-5; D might be TRBD1 (5 bases). V was cut by 6 bases and J by 3 bases, with 11 bases left in between. Germline V lookup: CDR1 SEHNR, CDR2 FQNEAQ (reference sequence). The CDR3 is 13 amino acids. The CDR3 region is CASSFRVEETQYF. The CDR3 DNA sequence: TGTGCCAGCAGTTTCAGGGTAGAAGAGACCCAGTACTTC.

This clone was counted only a few times. J is TRBJ1-1 and V is TRBV29-1; D unresolved. V was shortened by 6 bases and J by 0 bases, with 8 bases between the two germline ends. The CDR3 is made up of 12 amino acids. In germline, CDR1 is SQVTM, CDR2 ANQGSEA. CDR3 sequence (DNA): TGCAGCGTACATCGGGTGAACACTGAAGCTTTCTTT. Amino acid sequence: CSVHRVNTEAFF.

This sequence joins TRBV27 and TRBJ1-1; TRBD1 matches at 9 bases. V shed 5 bases and J 1 base; nucleotides not matched to a gene: 8. CDR3 length: 16 amino acids. Germline loops: CDR1 MNHEY, CDR2 SMNVEV (reference sequence). Written as DNA, the CDR3 is TGTGCCAGCAGTCCGGGGACAGGGAGTCCGAACACTGAAGCTTTCTTT. Translating it yields CASSPGTGSPNTEAFF.

The chain links TRBV29-1 to TRBJ2-2, with 7 positions matching TRBD2. CDR1 is SQVTM, CDR2 ANQGSEA, per germline. The CDR3 is 12 residues long. The DNA of the CDR3 is TGCGGGACCGGGGGGATGACCGGGGAGCTGTTTTTT. Protein: CGTGGMTGELFF.

This rearrangement joins TRBV27 to TRBJ2-7, with D unclear. The germline gives CDR1 MNHEY, CDR2 SMNVEV (reference sequence). The V end lost 4 bases, the J end lost 2 bases, and 12 bases lay between the germline ends. The CDR3 contains 14 residues. CDR3 bases: TGTGCCAGCAGTTCTCCAACGGTTCCCTACGAGCAGTACTTC. Protein: CASSSPTVPYEQYF.

In regard to this clone: One junction end does not reproduce the germline sequence, and a read error may be involved. The chain has TRBV2 and TRBJ2-7; the match to TRBD1 covers 10 bases. Germline CDR1 reads SNHLY; CDR2 reads FYNNEI. This CDR3 has 13 amino acids. The CDR3 region is CAGSSGQGREQYF. DNA of the CDR3: TGTGCCGGCAGTTCGGGACAGGGGAGAGAGCAGTACTTC.

V gene TRBV5-8 combines with J gene TRBJ1-6; 9 bases align to TRBD1. CDR3 length equals 18 residues. Germline V gene lookup returns CDR1 SGHTS and CDR2 YDEGEE. V lost 0 bases and J lost 0; bases outside the gene matches: 4. The DNA for the CDR3 is TGTGCCAGCAGCTTGGAGGCGGGACAGGGCTCCTATAATTCACCCCTCCACTTT. Residues: CASSLEAGQGSYNSPLHF. Filled out from reference TRBV5-8 and TRBJ1-6, the complete variable domain reads EAGVTQSPTHLIKTRGQQATLRCSPISGHTSVYWYQQALGLGLQFLLWYDEGEERNRGNFPPRFSGRQFPNYSSELNVNALELEDSALYLCASSLEAGQGSYNSPLHFGNGTRLTVT.

J is TRBJ1-1 and V is TRBV27, with 8 nucleotides matching TRBD1. Germline CDR1 MNHEY, CDR2 SMNVEV (reference sequence). The V gene end was trimmed by 5 bases and the J gene end by 11 bases; junction bases not matched to a gene: 16. The CDR3 sequence is 15 residues long. The CDR3 reads CASSTYAQGAPRAFF. The CDR3 region has the DNA TGTGCCAGCAGTACATACGCTCAGGGGGCCCCTAGGGCTTTCTTT.